These T cell receptor beta chains were read from a single sample in a study of CD8 T cells in Susac syndrome. Each CDR3 protein is one row after TCRdb ran MiXCR on the immunoSEQ multiplex PCR reads. Among approximately 150,000 distinct CDR3 sequences listed, 80% to 95% were seen once. The sample was CD4+ T cells from PBMCs. All receptors derive from a human donor with multiple sclerosis. Both conserved end residues are part of each CDR3. The order of the fields is J gene, V gene, clone size, D gene, CDR3 DNA, CDR3 protein. A D gene is named only where the DNA matches it firmly. Clone size, where shown, is once, few, many, or a class for clones that have expanded.

j_gene: TRBJ2-7
v_gene: TRBV6-1
abundance: -
d_gene: -
CDR3nt: TGTGCCAGCAGCCTAACCGACGGTAACGAGCAGTACTTC
CDR3aa: CASSLTDGNEQYF

j_gene: TRBJ2-1
v_gene: TRBV2
abundance: -
d_gene: TRBD2
CDR3nt: TGTGCCAGCAGGACTAGACTAGCGGGAGGGGGTGAGCAGTTCTTC
CDR3aa: CASRTRLAGGGEQFF

j_gene: TRBJ2-2
v_gene: TRBV20-1
abundance: -
d_gene: TRBD2
CDR3nt: TGCAGTGCCAGAACGGCGGGAGGGGGCACCGGGGAGCTGTTTTTT
CDR3aa: CSARTAGGGTGELFF

j_gene: TRBJ2-7
v_gene: TRBV19
abundance: -
d_gene: -
CDR3nt: TGTGCCAGTTCACCGCGCACATCGGCGACGGGGGAGCAGTACTTC
CDR3aa: CASSPRTSATGEQYF

j_gene: TRBJ1-4
v_gene: TRBV5-1
abundance: -
d_gene: TRBD1
CDR3nt: TGCGCCAGCAGCTTGGCCCTGACAGGGGATGAAAAACTGTTTTTT
CDR3aa: CASSLALTGDEKLFF

j_gene: TRBJ1-5
v_gene: TRBV20-1
abundance: -
d_gene: -
CDR3nt: TGCAGTGCTAGACCCGGGACGGAAGTGAATCAGCCCCAGCATTTT
CDR3aa: CSARPGTEVNQPQHF

j_gene: TRBJ2-1
v_gene: TRBV9
abundance: -
d_gene: -
CDR3nt: TGTGCCAGCAGCGTATCCACCCACCTCAATGAGCAGTTCTTC
CDR3aa: CASSVSTHLNEQFF

j_gene: TRBJ1-1
v_gene: TRBV7-3
abundance: -
d_gene: TRBD1
CDR3nt: TGTGCCAGCAGCAACGGACAGGGGGACACTGAAGCTTTCTTT
CDR3aa: CASSNGQGDTEAFF

j_gene: TRBJ2-1
v_gene: TRBV23-1
abundance: -
d_gene: -
CDR3nt: TGCGCCAGCAGTCAATCGGTTGGTCCCAATGAGCAGTTCTTC
CDR3aa: CASSQSVGPNEQFF

j_gene: TRBJ2-3
v_gene: TRBV12-3/TRBV12-4
abundance: -
d_gene: -
CDR3nt: TGTGCCAGCAGTTTAATGGGCCCCGTCCTCGGGGATACGCAGTATTTT
CDR3aa: CASSLMGPVLGDTQYF

j_gene: TRBJ2-7
v_gene: TRBV5-6
abundance: few
d_gene: -
CDR3nt: TGTGCCAGCAGGCGAGGCGAGCAGTACTTC
CDR3aa: CASRRGEQYF

j_gene: TRBJ2-5
v_gene: TRBV23-1
abundance: -
d_gene: -
CDR3nt: TGCGCCAGCAGTCAATTCTCCCAAGAGACCCAGTACTTC
CDR3aa: CASSQFSQETQYF

j_gene: TRBJ2-2
v_gene: TRBV12-3/TRBV12-4
abundance: -
d_gene: -
CDR3nt: TGTGCCAGCAGTTTGTGGGGGCCCGGGGAGCTGTTTTTT
CDR3aa: CASSLWGPGELFF

j_gene: TRBJ2-7
v_gene: TRBV28
abundance: -
d_gene: -
CDR3nt: TGTGCCAGCAGTTTAGGCGCTCCCTACGAGCAGTACTTC
CDR3aa: CASSLGAPYEQYF

j_gene: TRBJ2-3
v_gene: TRBV20-1
abundance: -
d_gene: -
CDR3nt: TGCAGTGCTGCTGGGGGGGGCGGGGGAGGCACAGATACGCAGTATTTT
CDR3aa: CSAAGGGGGGTDTQYF

j_gene: TRBJ2-3
v_gene: TRBV18
abundance: once
d_gene: TRBD1
CDR3nt: TGTGCCAGCTCCCCGCGGGACAGGTCTGAAGATACGCAGTATTTT
CDR3aa: CASSPRDRSEDTQYF

j_gene: TRBJ2-4
v_gene: TRBV5-1
abundance: -
d_gene: TRBD2
CDR3nt: TGCGCCAGCAGCTATACCCCTAGCGGGGAAAACATTCAGTACTTC
CDR3aa: CASSYTPSGENIQYF

j_gene: TRBJ2-1
v_gene: TRBV9
abundance: -
d_gene: TRBD1
CDR3nt: TGTGCCAGCAGCAGTGACAGGGGCGCTTACAATGAGCAGTTCTTC
CDR3aa: CASSSDRGAYNEQFF

j_gene: TRBJ2-5
v_gene: TRBV6-5
abundance: -
d_gene: TRBD2
CDR3nt: TGTGCCAGCAGTTACTCGAGGCTAGCGGGTAAAAAGACCCAGTACTTC
CDR3aa: CASSYSRLAGKKTQYF

j_gene: TRBJ2-5
v_gene: TRBV19
abundance: -
d_gene: -
CDR3nt: TGTGCCAGTAGTCTTCGGACGGAACAAGAGACCCAGTACTTC
CDR3aa: CASSLRTEQETQYF

j_gene: TRBJ2-7
v_gene: TRBV2
abundance: -
d_gene: -
CDR3nt: TGTGCCAGCAGGACCCAGGGCTACGAGCAGTACTTC
CDR3aa: CASRTQGYEQYF

j_gene: TRBJ1-2
v_gene: TRBV7-2
abundance: -
d_gene: -
CDR3nt: TGTGCCAGCCGAACACAGGGCACCCAAGGCTACACCTTC
CDR3aa: CASRTQGTQGYTF

j_gene: TRBJ2-3
v_gene: TRBV4-1
abundance: -
d_gene: TRBD2
CDR3nt: TGCGCCAGCAGCCAAGGTCGGACTAGCGGGGGTACAGATACGCAGTATTTT
CDR3aa: CASSQGRTSGGTDTQYF

j_gene: TRBJ2-7
v_gene: TRBV20-1
abundance: -
d_gene: -
CDR3nt: TGCAGTGCTAGAGGAGGGGTATACGAGCAGTACTTC
CDR3aa: CSARGGVYEQYF

j_gene: TRBJ1-2
v_gene: TRBV4-2
abundance: -
d_gene: -
CDR3nt: TGTGCCAGCAGCCAGAGTCAGCAAAATTGGAATGGCTACACCTTC
CDR3aa: CASSQSQQNWNGYTF

j_gene: TRBJ2-7
v_gene: TRBV28
abundance: -
d_gene: TRBD1
CDR3nt: TGTGCCACTTTGTCGGGACAGTCCTACGAGCAGTACTTC
CDR3aa: CATLSGQSYEQYF